The clone carrying this T cell receptor beta chain was observed a handful of times. Its target is not known. Looked up from germline, CDR1 is SGHTA and CDR2 is FQGTGA. Trimming stripped 1 base from V and 3 bases from J, with 13 bases between. This CDR3 comprises 15 residues. The record originates from a study of identical twins. Notes on the study in general: Twins shared out-of-frame alpha sequences with excess low generation probability. Memory repertoires showed no such pattern, whereas abundant cord blood beta clonotypes carried fewer insertions.

TCRdb used MiXCR to reprocess the 5' RACE reads, holding one entry per CDR3 protein. The data hold 700,000 to 950,000 distinct CDR3 sequences, with about 12% observed a single time. Another study also made use of these data, one on yellow fever vaccine responses in identical twins. That source reports: After vaccination, twins' T cell response reportedly seemed partly convergent, partly personalized.

The rearrangement uses TRBV7-3 and TRBJ2-7, with D tentatively TRBD2 (7 bases). The receptor was isolated from a woman younger than 35 in good health. Sequencing was done on a sample of PBMCs. The CDR3 DNA sequence: TGTGCCAGCAGCTTAAATGGGGGCGGGAGCTACGAGCAGTACTTC. Protein: CASSLNGGGSYEQYF.